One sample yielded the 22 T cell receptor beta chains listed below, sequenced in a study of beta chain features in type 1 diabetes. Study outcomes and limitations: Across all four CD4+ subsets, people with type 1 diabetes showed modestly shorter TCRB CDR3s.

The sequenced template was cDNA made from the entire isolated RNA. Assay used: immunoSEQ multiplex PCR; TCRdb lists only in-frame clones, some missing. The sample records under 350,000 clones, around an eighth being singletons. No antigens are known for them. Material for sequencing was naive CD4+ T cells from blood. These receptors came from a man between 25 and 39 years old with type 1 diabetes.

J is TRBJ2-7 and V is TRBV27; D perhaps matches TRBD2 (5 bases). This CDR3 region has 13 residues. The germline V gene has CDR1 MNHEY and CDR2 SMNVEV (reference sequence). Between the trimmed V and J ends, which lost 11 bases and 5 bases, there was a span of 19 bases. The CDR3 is CASGGSGYHEQYF. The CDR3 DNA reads TGTGCCTCTGGCGGGTCGGGGTACCACGAGCAGTACTTC.

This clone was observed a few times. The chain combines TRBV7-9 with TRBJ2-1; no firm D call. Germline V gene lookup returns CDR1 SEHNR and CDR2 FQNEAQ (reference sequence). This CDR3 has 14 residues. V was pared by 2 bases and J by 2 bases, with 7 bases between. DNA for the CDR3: TGTGCCAGCAGCTTATATGAGGCCTACAATGAGCAGTTCTTC. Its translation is CASSLYEAYNEQFF.

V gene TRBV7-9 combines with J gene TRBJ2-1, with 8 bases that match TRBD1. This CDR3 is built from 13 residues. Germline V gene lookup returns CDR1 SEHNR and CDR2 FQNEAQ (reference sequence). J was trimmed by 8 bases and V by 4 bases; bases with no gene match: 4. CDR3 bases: TGTGCCAGCAGCTCCGGACAGGGTTATGAGCAGTTCTTC. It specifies CASSSGQGYEQFF.

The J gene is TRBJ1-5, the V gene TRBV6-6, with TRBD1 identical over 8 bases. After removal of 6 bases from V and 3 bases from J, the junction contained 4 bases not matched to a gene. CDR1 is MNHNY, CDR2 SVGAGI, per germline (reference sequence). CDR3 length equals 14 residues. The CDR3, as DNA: TGTGCCAGCAGGGACAGGGCCGACAATCAGCCCCAGCATTTT. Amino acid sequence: CASRDRADNQPQHF.

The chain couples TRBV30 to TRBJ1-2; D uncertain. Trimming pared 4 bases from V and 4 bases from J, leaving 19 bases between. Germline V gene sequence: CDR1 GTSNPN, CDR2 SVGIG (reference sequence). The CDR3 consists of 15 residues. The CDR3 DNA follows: TGTGCCTGGACTCCCGGACCGGGAAGAGGCTATGGCTACACCTTC. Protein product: CAWTPGPGRGYGYTF.

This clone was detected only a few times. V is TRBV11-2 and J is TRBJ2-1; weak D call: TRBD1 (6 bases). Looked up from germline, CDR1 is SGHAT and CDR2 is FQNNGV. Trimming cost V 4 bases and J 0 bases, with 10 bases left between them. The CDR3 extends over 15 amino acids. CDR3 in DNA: TGTGCCAGCAGCTCAGGGGCGGTCTCCTACAATGAGCAGTTCTTC. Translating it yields CASSSGAVSYNEQFF.

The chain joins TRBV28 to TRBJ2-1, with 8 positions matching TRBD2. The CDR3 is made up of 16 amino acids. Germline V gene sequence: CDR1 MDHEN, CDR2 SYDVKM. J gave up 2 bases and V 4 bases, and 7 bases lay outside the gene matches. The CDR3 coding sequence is TGTGCCAGCAGTTCCCCCGGAGCGGGAGCCTACAATGAGCAGTTCTTC. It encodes CASSSPGAGAYNEQFF.

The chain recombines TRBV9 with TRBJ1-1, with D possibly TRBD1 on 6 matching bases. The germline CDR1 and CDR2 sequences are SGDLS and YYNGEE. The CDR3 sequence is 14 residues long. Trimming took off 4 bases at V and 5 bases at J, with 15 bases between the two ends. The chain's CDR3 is CASSPQGRATEAFF. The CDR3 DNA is TGTGCCAGCAGCCCCCAGGGGAGGGCGACTGAAGCTTTCTTT.

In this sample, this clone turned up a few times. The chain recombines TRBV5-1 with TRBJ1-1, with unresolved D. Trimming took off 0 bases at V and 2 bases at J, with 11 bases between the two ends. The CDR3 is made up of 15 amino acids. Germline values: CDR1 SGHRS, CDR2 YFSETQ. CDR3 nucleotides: TGCGCCAGCAGCTTGGACAGACCTTCCAACACTGAAGCTTTCTTT. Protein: CASSLDRPSNTEAFF.

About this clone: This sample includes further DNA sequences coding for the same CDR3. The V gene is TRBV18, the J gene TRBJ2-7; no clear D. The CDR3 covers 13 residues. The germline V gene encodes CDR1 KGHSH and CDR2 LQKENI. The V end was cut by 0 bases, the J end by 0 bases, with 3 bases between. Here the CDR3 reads CASSPPSSYEQYF. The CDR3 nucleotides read TGTGCCAGCTCACCACCGAGCTCCTACGAGCAGTACTTC.

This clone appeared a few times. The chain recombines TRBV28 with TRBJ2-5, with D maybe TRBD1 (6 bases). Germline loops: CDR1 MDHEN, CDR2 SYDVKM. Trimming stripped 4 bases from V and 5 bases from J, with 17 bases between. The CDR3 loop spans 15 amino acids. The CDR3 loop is CASSSPTGLRETQYF. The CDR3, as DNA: TGTGCCAGCAGTTCACCAACAGGGCTTCGGGAGACCCAGTACTTC.

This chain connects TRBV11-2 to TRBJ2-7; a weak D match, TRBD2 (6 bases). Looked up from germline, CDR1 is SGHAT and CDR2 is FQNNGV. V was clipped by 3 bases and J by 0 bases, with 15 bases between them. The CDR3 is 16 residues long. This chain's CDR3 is CASSFDPGLSSYEQYF. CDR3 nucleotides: TGTGCCAGCAGCTTCGATCCGGGACTGAGCTCCTACGAGCAGTACTTC.

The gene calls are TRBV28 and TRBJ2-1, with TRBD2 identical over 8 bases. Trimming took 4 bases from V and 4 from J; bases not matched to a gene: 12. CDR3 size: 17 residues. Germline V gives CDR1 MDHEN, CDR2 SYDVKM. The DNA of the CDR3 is TGTGCCAGCAGTTCCCGGTGGGGTAGCGGGGAGTACAATGAGCAGTTCTTC. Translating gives CASSSRWGSGEYNEQFF.

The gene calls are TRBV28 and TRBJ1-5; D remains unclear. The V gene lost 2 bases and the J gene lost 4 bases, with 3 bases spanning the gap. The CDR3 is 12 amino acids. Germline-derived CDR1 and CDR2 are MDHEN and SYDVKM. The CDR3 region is CASSLRNQPQHF. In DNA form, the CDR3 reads TGTGCCAGCAGTTTACGGAATCAGCCCCAGCATTTT. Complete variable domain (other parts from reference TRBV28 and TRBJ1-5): DVKVTQSSRYLVKRTGEKVFLECVQDMDHENMFWYRQDPGLGLRLIYFSYDVKMKEKGDIPEGYSVSREKKERFSLILESASTNQTSMYLCASSLRNQPQHFGDGTRLSIL.

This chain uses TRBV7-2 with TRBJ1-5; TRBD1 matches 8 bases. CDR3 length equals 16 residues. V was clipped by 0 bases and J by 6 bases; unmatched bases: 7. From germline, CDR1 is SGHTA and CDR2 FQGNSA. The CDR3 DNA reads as TGTGCCAGCAGCTTAGCGTCAGGGGGCGGCGGTCAGCCCCAGCATTTT. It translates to CASSLASGGGGQPQHF.

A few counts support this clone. The CDR3 protein is CASSLALGTGYEQYF. The DNA of the CDR3 is TGCGCCAGCAGCTTGGCTCTCGGGACAGGCTACGAGCAGTACTTC. The rearrangement uses TRBV5-1 and TRBJ2-7; TRBD1 aligns across 8 bases. This CDR3 comprises 15 residues. Germline lookup yields CDR1 SGHRS and CDR2 YFSETQ. Germline trimming cut 0 bases from V and 3 bases from J; bases unmatched to any gene: 5.

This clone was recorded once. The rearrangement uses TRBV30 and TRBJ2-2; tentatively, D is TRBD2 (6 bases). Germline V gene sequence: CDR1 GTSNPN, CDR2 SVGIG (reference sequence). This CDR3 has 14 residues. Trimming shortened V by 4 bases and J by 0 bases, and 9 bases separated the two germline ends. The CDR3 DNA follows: TGTGCCTGGATGCGCGGGACGAACACCGGGGAGCTGTTTTTT. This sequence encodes CAWMRGTNTGELFF. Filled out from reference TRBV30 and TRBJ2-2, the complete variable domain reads SQTIHQWPATLVQPVGSPLSLECTVEGTSNPNLYWYRQAAGRGLQLLFYSVGIGQISSEVPQNLSASRPQDRQFILSSKKLLLSDSGFYLCAWMRGTNTGELFFGEGSRLTVL.

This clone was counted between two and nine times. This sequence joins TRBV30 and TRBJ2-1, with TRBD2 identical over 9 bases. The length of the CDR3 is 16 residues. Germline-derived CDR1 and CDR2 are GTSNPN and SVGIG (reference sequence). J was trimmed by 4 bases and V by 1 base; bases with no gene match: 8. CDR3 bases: TGTGCCTGGAGTGGGAAGAGCGGGAGGCATTACAATGAGCAGTTCTTC. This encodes CAWSGKSGRHYNEQFF.

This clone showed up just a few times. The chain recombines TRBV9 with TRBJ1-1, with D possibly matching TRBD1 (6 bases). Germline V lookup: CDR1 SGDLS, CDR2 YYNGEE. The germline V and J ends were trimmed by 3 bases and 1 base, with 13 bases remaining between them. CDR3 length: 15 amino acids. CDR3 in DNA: TGTGCCAGCAGCGACCGGGGACAACCGAACACTGAAGCTTTCTTT. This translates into CASSDRGQPNTEAFF.

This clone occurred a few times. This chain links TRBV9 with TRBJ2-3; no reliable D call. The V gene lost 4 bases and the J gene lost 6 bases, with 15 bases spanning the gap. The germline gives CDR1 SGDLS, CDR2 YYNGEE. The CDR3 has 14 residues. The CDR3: CASSSRPRGDTQYF. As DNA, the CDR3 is TGTGCCAGCAGCTCCCGGCCTCGAGGCGATACGCAGTATTTT.

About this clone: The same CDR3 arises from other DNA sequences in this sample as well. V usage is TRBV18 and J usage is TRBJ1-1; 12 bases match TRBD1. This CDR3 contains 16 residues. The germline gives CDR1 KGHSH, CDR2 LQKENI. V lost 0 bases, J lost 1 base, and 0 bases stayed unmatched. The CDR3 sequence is CASSPPGQGANTEAFF. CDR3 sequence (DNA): TGTGCCAGCTCACCACCGGGACAGGGGGCGAACACTGAAGCTTTCTTT.

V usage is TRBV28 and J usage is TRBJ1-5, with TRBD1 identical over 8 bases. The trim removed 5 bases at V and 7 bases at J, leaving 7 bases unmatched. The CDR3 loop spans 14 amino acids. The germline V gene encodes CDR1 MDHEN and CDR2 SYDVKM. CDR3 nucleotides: TGTGCCAGCAGTGGACAGGGCAAAATGCAGCCCCAGCATTTT. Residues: CASSGQGKMQPQHF.